This entry lists 9 T cell receptor beta chains sequenced from one sample in a study of tissue T cells after allogeneic stem cell transplantation. The table came from immunoSEQ multiplex PCR; TCRdb's copy has only in-frame clones and leaves some out. Among about 22,000 clones listed, 72% were seen once. The source material was spleen. The source is a female BALB/c mouse in good health. Mouse strain MHC haplotype: H2-d.

A remark on this clone: Gene and germline names: mouse. The CDR3 is cut off 1 residue early in the read; its end comes from the germline J gene. This chain connects TRBV5 to TRBJ1-5; 9 bases are a match to TRBD1. Per germline, CDR1 LGHNA and CDR2 YNLKQL (reference sequence). This CDR3 spans 14 amino acids. V was clipped by 1 base and J by 7 bases; unmatched bases: 2. The covered CDR3 bases are TGTGCCAGCAGCCAAGTGGACAGGGGACAGGCTCCGCTT. Its translation: CASSQVDRGQAPL. The whole CDR3 protein reads CASSQVDRGQAPLF.

About this clone: The gene names given are mouse names. The read ends 1 residue before the CDR3 terminus; that terminus is restored from the germline J gene. The chain has TRBV31 and TRBJ2-7; 10 bases line up with TRBD2. The length of the CDR3 is 14 residues. Germline V gives CDR1 GKSSPN, CDR2 SITVG. Unmatched junction bases numbered 6, after V lost 3 bases and J lost 4 bases. The CDR3 bases that were read are TGTGCCTGGAGAACGACTGGGGGGCGGTATGAACAGTAC. Translation gives CAWRTTGGRYEQY. The full CDR3 reads CAWRTTGGRYEQYF.

A note on this clone: The genes and germline here are from mouse. The CDR3 end lies 1 residue beyond the end of the read and is filled in from the germline J gene. The V gene is TRBV2, the J gene TRBJ1-1; maybe TRBD1 (6 bases). The V and J ends lost 4 bases and 0 bases respectively, with 12 bases between them. This CDR3 is 15 amino acids long. Germline assignment: CDR1 LGHNA and CDR2 YSYQKL. The CDR3 is CASSPSRTANTEVFF. Incomplete CDR3 DNA: TGTGCCAGCAGCCCAAGCCGGACAGCAAACACAGAAGTCTTC.

This clone was seen once. These gene names are mouse names. The read is 1 residue too short to cover the CDR3 end, so that end is filled in from the germline J gene. The genes are TRBV5 and TRBJ2-3, with D maybe TRBD1 (6 bases). Germline loops: CDR1 LGHNA, CDR2 YNLKQL (reference sequence). This CDR3 has 15 amino acids. Trimming removed 4 bases from V and 0 bases from J, with 11 bases in between. The covered CDR3 bases are TGTGCCAGCAGCCCGGGGACATCTAGTGCAGAAACGCTGTAT. This gives the protein CASSPGTSSAETLY. The full CDR3 protein reads CASSPGTSSAETLYF.

Worth noting for this clone: Genes here carry mouse names. Sequencing ends 1 residue short of the CDR3 end; the germline J gene provides the rest. This chain connects TRBV5 to TRBJ2-7, with 8 bases fitting TRBD2. CDR1 is LGHNA and CDR2 is YNLKQL in the germline V gene (reference sequence). The CDR3 totals 14 residues. V lost 2 bases to trimming and J lost 2 bases; unmatched junction nucleotides: 2. CDR3 region: CASSQTGGPYEQYF. The sequenced CDR3 bases are TGTGCCAGCAGCCAAACTGGGGGCCCCTATGAACAGTAC.

This clone was counted a single time. Mouse names are used for the genes. The read halts 1 residue ahead of the CDR3 end, with the missing end drawn from the germline J gene. The J gene is TRBJ2-5, the V gene TRBV13-3, with D hard to call. This CDR3 spans 11 amino acids. The germline gives CDR1 NNHDY, CDR2 SYVADS. Trimming cost V 2 bases and J 6 bases, with 4 bases left between them. The sequenced part of the CDR3 DNA is TGTGCCAGCAGTGAGAGGGACACCCAGTAC. Translated, it gives CASSERDTQY. The whole CDR3 is CASSERDTQYF.

As for this clone: Gene names denote mouse genes. The sequenced fragment ends 1 residue before the CDR3 boundary, so the rest is inferred from the germline J gene. The J gene is TRBJ1-3, the V gene TRBV5; D is unclear. The germline CDR1 and CDR2 sequences are LGHNA and YNLKQL (reference sequence). There are 15 residues in the CDR3. The ends were cut back, 1 base at V and 0 bases at J, with 7 bases in the middle. CDR3 DNA (partial): TGTGCCAGCAGCCAAGGACATCATTCTGGAAATACGCTCTAT. Its translation: CASSQGHHSGNTLY. The complete CDR3 reads CASSQGHHSGNTLYF.

Comments on this clone: The germline and genes are mouse ones. The read terminates 1 residue before the CDR3 end, so the remaining end is supplied by the germline J gene. The gene calls are TRBV13-1 and TRBJ1-3; maybe TRBD1 (6 bases). CDR3 length equals 15 residues. Trimming pared 2 bases from V and 1 base from J, leaving 10 bases between. CDR1 and CDR2 from the germline V gene are NSHNY and SYGAGN. CDR3 DNA (partial): TGTGCCAGCAGTGAATCGGGGGCATCTGGAAATACGCTCTAT. Amino acids: CASSESGASGNTLY. The CDR3 reads in full as CASSESGASGNTLYF.

As regards this clone: Gene names and germline refer to mouse. The read stops 1 residue short of the end of the CDR3; the missing end is completed from the germline J gene. This rearrangement joins TRBV13-2 to TRBJ1-5; D is perhaps TRBD1 (6 bases). Germline V gene data show CDR1 as NNHNN and CDR2 as SYGAGS (reference sequence). The CDR3 extends over 14 amino acids. Trimming cost V 1 base and J 4 bases, with 9 bases left between them. CDR3 DNA (partial): TGTGCCAGCGGTGATCCGGGACAAAACCAGGCTCCGCTT. The encoded protein is CASGDPGQNQAPL. The full-length CDR3 reads as CASGDPGQNQAPLF.